These 5 T cell receptor beta chains share one sample of origin, sequenced in a study of T cell responses to AZD1222 COVID-19 vaccine. TCRdb keeps only in-frame clones here, not all; method: immunoSEQ multiplex PCR. The profile shows roughly 130,000 clones, 91% of them singletons. The source was peripheral blood, collected on day 0 of AZD1222 vaccination. All receptors come from an adult in good health.

The chain recombines TRBV27 with TRBJ1-1; no clear D. The CDR3 contains 16 residues. Trimming removed 2 bases from V and 0 bases from J, with 13 bases in between. Germline loops: CDR1 MNHEY, CDR2 SMNVEV (reference sequence). CDR3 nucleotide sequence: TGTGCCAGCAGTTTACTGCCCGGGCAAGTGAACACTGAAGCTTTCTTT. It is translated as CASSLLPGQVNTEAFF.

J is TRBJ2-7 and V is TRBV12-3 or TRBV12-4, with D possibly being TRBD2 (6 bases). V was shortened by 6 bases and J by 1 base, with 10 bases between the two germline ends. The CDR3 extends over 13 amino acids. The CDR3 nucleotides read TGTGCCAGCAGCCCCGGGGGTTCCTACGAGCAGTACTTC. This gives the protein CASSPGGSYEQYF.

The chain recombines TRBV18 with TRBJ2-4; D not resolved. The CDR3 has 14 amino acids. V lost 1 base to trimming and J lost 6 bases, with 10 bases between them. CDR1 and CDR2 (germline): KGHSH, LQKENI. The CDR3 loop is CASSPQGYGNIQYF. The CDR3 nucleotides are TGTGCCAGCTCACCACAGGGCTATGGAAACATTCAGTACTTC.

The chain couples TRBV10-3 to TRBJ2-3; 7 positions match TRBD1. Trimming took 0 bases from V and 2 from J; bases not matched to a gene: 5. Germline CDR1 reads ENHRY; CDR2 reads SYGVKD. The CDR3 runs to 16 residues. CDR3 region: CAISESRDRHTDTQYF. DNA of the CDR3: TGTGCCATCAGTGAGTCGAGGGACAGACACACAGATACGCAGTATTTT.

The V gene is TRBV3-1 (or the pseudogene TRBV3-2), the J gene TRBJ1-2; D gene ambiguous. Trimming cost V 6 bases and J 2 bases, with 7 bases left between them. Germline-derived CDR1 and CDR2 are LGHDT and YNNKEL (reference sequence). The CDR3 spans 12 residues. In DNA form, the CDR3 reads TGTGCCAGCAGTCGAGACAACTATGGCTACACCTTC. It encodes CASSRDNYGYTF.